This T cell receptor beta chain was recovered during a study of T cells in women clearing cervical HPV infection. Of note for this clone: The target antigen is unknown. The read stops 3 residues short of the end of the CDR3; the missing end is completed from the germline J gene.

Overall study findings and caveats: Associations may precede or follow infection; HPV-specific or memory T cells were not isolated.

There are 15 residues in the CDR3. The V and J ends lost 7 bases and 0 bases respectively, with 12 bases between them. Germline V CDR1 and CDR2: WSHSY, SAAADI. Some clones are missing from TCRdb's copy, which holds only in-frame ones; the method was immunoSEQ multiplex PCR. The sample is made up of 15,000 to 20,000 clones, and the top ten hold 6.5% to 9% of it. Cervical HPV DNA detected by MY09/MY11 PCR, typed by dot-blot. The rearrangement joins TRBV10-2 to TRBJ1-4; TRBD1 is a possible D gene (6 bases). The receptor was isolated from a woman aged 18-70 years with a cervical HPV16 infection that either progressed to CIN3+ or cleared (not recorded which). The sequenced material came from blood buffy coat. CDR3 sequence reads: CASKMTGATNEKLFF. The part of the CDR3 DNA that was read is TGCGCCAGCAAAATGACAGGCGCAACTAATGAAAAA.